This TCR beta chain was profiled in a study of shared clonotypes between healthy human individuals. Study-wide findings and caveats: Having only a few donors restricted how much genetic and exposure-history diversity was captured. Large sequencing depth failed to make sorted-subset sequencing complete, rarefaction showed.

Here immunoSEQ multiplex PCR was the method, and the copy in TCRdb shows in-frame clones only, minus some. The table includes about 2 million clones, 85% to 95% detected once. V lost 2 bases and J lost 0, with 5 bases in between. Germline V gives CDR1 MNHNY, CDR2 SVGAGI (reference sequence). The CDR3 has 15 amino acids. Nashville, Tennessee was home to all donors, who were Caucasian adults. Researchers partitioned CD4+ cells into CD45RA+ naive and CD45RA-negative memory subsets. Regarding this clone: No antigen is known for it. Within the sample, other DNA sequences also encode this same CDR3.

Specimen: naive CD4+ T cells sorted from blood. Subset denoted: CD45RA+ positively selected. The sequence was obtained from a man younger than 35 in good health. The chain couples TRBV6-6 to TRBJ2-6; D call uncertain. CDR3: CASSYRGSGANVLTF. CDR3 nucleotides: TGTGCCAGCAGTTACAGAGGCTCTGGGGCCAACGTCCTGACTTTC.